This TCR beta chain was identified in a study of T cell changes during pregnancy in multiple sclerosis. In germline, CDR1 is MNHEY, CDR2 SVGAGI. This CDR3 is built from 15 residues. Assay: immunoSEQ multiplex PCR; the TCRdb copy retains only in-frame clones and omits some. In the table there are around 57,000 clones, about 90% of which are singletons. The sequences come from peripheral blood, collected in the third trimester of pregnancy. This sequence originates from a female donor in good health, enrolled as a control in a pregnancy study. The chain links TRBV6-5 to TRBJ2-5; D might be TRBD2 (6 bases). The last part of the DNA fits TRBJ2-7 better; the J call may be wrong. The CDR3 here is CASSYGGGNGYEQYF. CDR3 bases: TGTGCCAGCAGTTACGGTGGGGGGAATGGATACGAGCAGTACTTC.